This TCR beta chain was identified during a study of beta chain features in type 1 diabetes. The sample holds a few counts of this clone. Its specificity is unknown. The same CDR3 arises from other DNA sequences in this sample as well. All sorted populations exceeded 95% purity. Study-level results: PCR could preferentially amplify shorter templates, alike in patients and controls. Whether TCRB rearrangement is influenced by HLA type was left unresolved in this analysis. TCRB CDR3s from Type 1 diabetes patients were moderately but significantly shorter in all four CD4+ subsets.

Expressed TCRB transcripts were sequenced after all isolated RNA was converted to cDNA. Clones were sequenced by immunoSEQ multiplex PCR, and TCRdb holds only the in-frame ones, with some missing. The repertoire holds about 150,000 clones, with 10% as singletons. The CDR3 consists of 12 residues. The germline V gene encodes CDR1 SEHNR and CDR2 FQNEAQ (reference sequence). Trimming shortened V by 5 bases and J by 4 bases, and 8 bases separated the two germline ends. The sequenced sample consisted of central memory CD4+ T cells from blood. The V gene is TRBV7-9, the J gene TRBJ1-2; D perhaps matches TRBD1 (5 bases). This receptor was taken from a man aged 30 to 45 with type 1 diabetes. In DNA form, the CDR3 reads TGTGCCAGCAGCCCAGGGCTCTATGGCTACACCTTC. Translated: CASSPGLYGYTF.